One and the same sample provided the 14 T cell receptor beta chains below, sequenced in a study of CD8 T cells in ankylosing spondylitis. TCRdb itself ran the 5' RACE reads through MiXCR, one entry per CDR3 protein. The sample lists fewer than 250,000 distinct CDR3 sequences, roughly 25% occurring once. The sample was blood, either unsorted or a sorted T cell fraction (not recorded which). The receptors stem from a male donor with ankylosing spondylitis or in good health (not recorded which).

The CDR3 nucleotides read TGTGCCACCAGCGTTGGGGGACTAGCGGGAGGGCTCGAGCAGTACTTC. Translated: CATSVGGLAGGLEQYF. J is TRBJ2-7 and V is TRBV15; TRBD2 matches 16 bases. The junction had 7 bases not matched to a gene; V was cut back by 5 bases and J by 6 bases. The CDR3 totals 16 residues. CDR1 LNHNV and CDR2 YYDKDF come from the germline V gene (reference sequence).

The V gene is TRBV5-1, the J gene TRBJ2-1; 14 bases match TRBD2. This CDR3 is 17 amino acids long. Germline-derived CDR1 and CDR2 are SGHRS and YFSETQ. Losses at the gene ends were 5 bases for V and 7 bases for J; bases not matched to a gene: 11. CDR3 coding DNA: TGCGCCAGCAGTTCCGATCCCGGGACTAGCGGGAGAAATGAGCAGTTCTTC. Translating gives CASSSDPGTSGRNEQFF.

At least ten counts were recorded for this clonotype. The chain is built from TRBV12-3 or TRBV12-4 and TRBJ2-7; the D is unclear. V gave up 4 bases and J gave up 1 base, with 8 bases separating them. The CDR3 has 13 amino acids. The CDR3 DNA is TGTGCCAGCAGTTCGGTCAGGTCCTACGAGCAGTACTTC. Its translation: CASSSVRSYEQYF.

V gene TRBV5-6 combines with J gene TRBJ2-1, with 11 positions matching TRBD2. The germline CDR1 and CDR2 sequences are SGHDT and YYEEEE. V was clipped by 0 bases and J by 14 bases; unmatched bases: 7. The CDR3 consists of 14 residues. The CDR3 spells CASSLVVAGGPEFF. CDR3 DNA: TGTGCCAGCAGCTTGGTAGTAGCGGGAGGGCCCGAGTTCTTC.

V and J are TRBV25-1 and TRBJ2-1, with D maybe TRBD1 (5 bases). This CDR3 contains 17 residues. In germline, CDR1 is MGHDK, CDR2 SYGVNS. The V and J ends lost 3 bases and 0 bases respectively, with 15 bases between them. This chain's CDR3 is CASSETAGRSSYNEQFF. The CDR3 nucleotides are TGTGCCAGCAGTGAGACTGCAGGGCGGAGCTCCTACAATGAGCAGTTCTTC.

There are many counts of this clonotype. The V and J genes are TRBV11-2 and TRBJ2-1; D is undetermined. Germline lookup yields CDR1 SGHAT and CDR2 FQNNGV. The length of the CDR3 is 14 residues. Trimming cost V 3 bases and J 5 bases, with 11 bases left between them. The DNA for the CDR3 is TGTGCCAGCAGCTTCGACGGAAGGAACAATGAGCAGTTCTTC. It codes for CASSFDGRNNEQFF.

The J gene is TRBJ2-7, the V gene TRBV20-1; D not certain. With 6 bases removed from V and 2 bases from J, the gap between germline ends came to 14 bases. The CDR3 spans 13 residues. Per the germline V gene, CDR1 is DFQATT and CDR2 is SNEGSKA (reference sequence). CDR3 residues: CSAHKGITYEQYF. CDR3 coding DNA: TGCAGTGCCCATAAAGGAATAACCTACGAGCAGTACTTC.

Many counts were recorded for this clonotype. The rearrangement joins TRBV3-1 to TRBJ2-5; unclear D gene. The germline gives CDR1 LGHDT, CDR2 YNNKEL (reference sequence). This CDR3 is built from 13 residues. V shed 3 bases and J shed 3 bases, with 8 bases lying between them. The chain's CDR3 is CASSHNREETQYF. In nucleotides, the CDR3 is TGTGCCAGCAGCCACAATAGGGAAGAGACCCAGTACTTC.

Ten or more counts support this clonotype. V usage is TRBV10-3 and J usage is TRBJ2-1; TRBD2 matches at 9 bases. This CDR3 is 16 amino acids long. Per germline, CDR1 ENHRY and CDR2 SYGVKD. V shed 4 bases, J shed 3 bases, and the junction held 7 bases outside the gene matches. CDR3 sequence (DNA): TGTGCCATCAGTGTTGAACTAGCGGGTAACTACAATGAGCAGTTCTTC. Protein product: CAISVELAGNYNEQFF.

This clonotype occurred a few times. The V and J genes are TRBV5-1 and TRBJ2-1; no definite D call. The CDR3 has 16 residues. Trimming took 4 bases from V and 0 from J, leaving 14 bases between them. Per germline, CDR1 SGHRS and CDR2 YFSETQ. This chain's CDR3 is CASSPYPQSSYNEQFF. The CDR3 DNA is TGCGCCAGCAGCCCATATCCCCAAAGCTCCTACAATGAGCAGTTCTTC.

This clonotype occurred many times. V usage is TRBV12-3 or TRBV12-4 and J usage is TRBJ1-1; D call uncertain. Deletions cut 4 bases from V and 5 bases from J, with 5 bases between. This CDR3 contains 11 residues. CDR3 nucleotides: TGTGCCAGCAGTTCACAGACTGAAGCTTTCTTT. It specifies CASSSQTEAFF.

At least ten counts were recorded for this clonotype. V gene TRBV6-1 combines with J gene TRBJ2-2; 8 positions match TRBD2. V shed 5 bases, J shed 6 bases, and the junction held 11 bases outside the gene matches. The CDR3 contains 16 residues. CDR1 is MNHNS and CDR2 is SASEGT in the germline V gene. CDR3 loop: CASSKPAGASAGELFF. The CDR3 region has the DNA TGTGCCAGCAGTAAACCAGCGGGAGCGAGCGCCGGGGAGCTGTTTTTT.

Ten or more counts support this clonotype. J is TRBJ2-5 and V is TRBV20-1; tentatively, D is TRBD2 (6 bases). The CDR3 sequence is 12 residues long. V was trimmed by 4 bases and J by 5 bases, leaving 11 bases between them. CDR1 and CDR2 (germline): DFQATT, SNEGSKA (reference sequence). CDR3 sequence reads: CSANGGWETQYF. The CDR3 bases are TGCAGTGCTAACGGGGGATGGGAGACCCAGTACTTC.

There are many counts of this clonotype. The gene calls are TRBV4-2 and TRBJ1-1; no definite D call. The V end lost 4 bases, the J end lost 4 bases, and 7 bases lay between the germline ends. Germline CDR1 and CDR2: LGHNA and YNFKEQ. This CDR3 contains 12 residues. The CDR3 DNA reads as TGTGCCAGCAGCCGAGGTTTCACTGAAGCTTTCTTT. Amino acids: CASSRGFTEAFF.